The 23 T cell receptor beta chains below all came from one sample that was sequenced in a study of blood T cell repertoires in COVID-19. Generated by immunoSEQ multiplex PCR, the TCRdb table keeps only in-frame clones and is missing some. The table shows some 170,000 clones, with 65% to 85% occurring only once. The material sequenced was PBMCs or T cells enriched from blood (not recorded which). The source of these receptors is a man between 40 and 49 years old who had recovered from COVID-19.

V usage is TRBV5-1 and J usage is TRBJ2-1; 7 bases agree with TRBD2. CDR3 length: 14 amino acids. V lost 5 bases, J lost 5 bases, and 7 bases stayed unmatched. Germline V gene data show CDR1 as SGHRS and CDR2 as YFSETQ. CDR3 loop: CASSKASGNNEQFF. Here the CDR3 DNA reads TGCGCCAGCAGTAAGGCTAGCGGCAACAATGAGCAGTTCTTC.

The chain employs TRBV6-5 and TRBJ2-6; D unclear. CDR3 length: 14 amino acids. V lost 6 bases to trimming and J lost 4 bases, with 10 bases between them. Germline CDR1 and CDR2: MNHEY and SVGAGI. DNA for the CDR3: TGTGCCAGCAGGAGCGCCCCCGGGGCCAACGTCCTGACTTTC. It specifies CASRSAPGANVLTF.

This rearrangement joins TRBV7-9 to TRBJ2-4; TRBD2 matches 7 bases. Germline V CDR1 and CDR2: SEHNR, FQNEAQ (reference sequence). Unmatched junction bases numbered 4, after V lost 1 base and J lost 7 bases. This CDR3 is 14 amino acids long. The CDR3 reads CASSLDTGRNIQYF. CDR3 DNA sequence: TGTGCCAGCAGCTTAGATACCGGGAGGAACATTCAGTACTTC.

The V gene is TRBV7-8, the J gene TRBJ2-7; tentatively, D is TRBD1 (5 bases). Trimming pared 1 base from V and 2 bases from J, leaving 9 bases between. CDR1 is SGHVS and CDR2 is FQNEAQ in the germline V gene. The CDR3 extends over 14 amino acids. CDR3 loop: CASSLEVGAYEQYF. The DNA of the CDR3 is TGTGCCAGCAGCTTAGAGGTAGGGGCCTACGAGCAGTACTTC.

The rearrangement links TRBV5-1 to TRBJ2-2, with 13 bases that match TRBD2. Germline V gene data show CDR1 as SGHRS and CDR2 as YFSETQ. V shed 9 bases and J 6 bases; nucleotides not matched to a gene: 5. The CDR3 contains 14 residues. The CDR3 loop reads CATRGLAGSGELFF. The CDR3 coding sequence is TGCGCCACCCGGGGACTAGCGGGGTCCGGGGAGCTGTTTTTT.

The rearrangement joins TRBV2 to TRBJ1-3, with a tentative D call TRBD1 (6 bases). Germline CDR1 and CDR2: SNHLY and FYNNEI. The ends were cut back, 9 bases at V and 1 base at J, with 13 bases in the middle. This CDR3 has 14 amino acids. The CDR3 sequence is CASFYGQSGNTIYF. CDR3 nucleotides: TGTGCCAGTTTTTACGGACAGTCTGGAAACACCATATATTTT.

The chain joins TRBV18 to TRBJ2-3; 7 nucleotides agree with TRBD2. The ends lost 3 bases at V and 2 bases at J; junction bases unmatched: 8. Germline-derived CDR1 and CDR2 are KGHSH and LQKENI. The CDR3 contains 16 residues. The CDR3 coding sequence is TGTGCCAGCTCACCGACGGCTAGCGGTCCCACAGATACGCAGTATTTT. It encodes CASSPTASGPTDTQYF.

The J gene is TRBJ2-3, the V gene TRBV30, with 8 positions matching TRBD2. The CDR3 length is 14 residues. Germline V lookup: CDR1 GTSNPN, CDR2 SVGIG (reference sequence). With 4 bases clipped from V and 0 bases from J, the junction kept 3 bases outside the gene matches. CDR3 region: CAWNSGTSTDTQYF. The CDR3 coding sequence is TGTGCCTGGAATAGCGGGACTAGCACAGATACGCAGTATTTT. Together with reference TRBV30 and TRBJ2-3, the CDR3 gives the full variable domain: SQTIHQWPATLVQPVGSPLSLECTVEGTSNPNLYWYRQAAGRGLQLLFYSVGIGQISSEVPQNLSASRPQDRQFILSSKKLLLSDSGFYLCAWNSGTSTDTQYFGPGTRLTVL.

This rearrangement joins TRBV6-7 to TRBJ1-3; a possible D gene is TRBD1 (5 bases). TRBV6-7 is identified as an open reading frame with a role that is uncertain. Trimming removed 11 bases from V and 0 bases from J, with 23 bases in between. The CDR3 sequence is 17 residues long. The CDR3 nucleotides read TGTGCCGTACGGGGGGGGTCGTTCGACCGCTCTGGAAACACCATATATTTT. Protein: CAVRGGSFDRSGNTIYF.

This clone was counted only a few times. This chain joins TRBV3-1 (or the pseudogene TRBV3-2) and TRBJ1-1, with TRBD1 identical over 8 bases. The CDR3 is 17 residues long. V shed 5 bases, J shed 6 bases, and the junction held 17 bases outside the gene matches. From germline, CDR1 is LGHDT and CDR2 YNNKEL (reference sequence). CDR3 loop: CASSSFVQGAKGAEAFF. The CDR3 coding sequence is TGTGCCAGCAGCTCCTTTGTGCAGGGGGCGAAAGGAGCTGAAGCTTTCTTT.

CDR3 in amino acids: CASSLTGTGELFF. In DNA, the CDR3 is TGTGCCAGCAGCTTGACAGGCACCGGGGAGCTGTTTTTT. The chain employs TRBV7-9 and TRBJ2-2; D is possibly TRBD1 (6 bases). The CDR3 has 13 amino acids. V was pared by 3 bases and J by 4 bases, with 6 bases between. From germline, CDR1 is SEHNR and CDR2 FQNEAQ (reference sequence). Together with reference TRBV7-9 and TRBJ2-2, the CDR3 gives the full variable domain: DTGVSQNPRHKITKRGQNVTFRCDPISEHNRLYWYRQTLGQGPEFLTYFQNEAQLEKSRLLSDRFSAERPKGSFSTLEIQRTEQGDSAMYLCASSLTGTGELFFGEGSRLTVL.

This chain links TRBV7-9 with TRBJ1-1; the D is unclear. The V gene's germline CDR1 is SEHNR and CDR2 FQNEAQ (reference sequence). This CDR3 has 14 residues. The V end lost 5 bases, the J end lost 7 bases, and 17 bases lay between the germline ends. The chain's CDR3 is CASSPTAGNNEAFF. The CDR3 DNA follows: TGTGCCAGCAGCCCGACGGCGGGGAATAATGAAGCTTTCTTT. The variable domain in full, completed from reference TRBV7-9 and TRBJ1-1, reads DTGVSQNPRHKITKRGQNVTFRCDPISEHNRLYWYRQTLGQGPEFLTYFQNEAQLEKSRLLSDRFSAERPKGSFSTLEIQRTEQGDSAMYLCASSPTAGNNEAFFGQGTRLTVV.

V usage is TRBV5-6 and J usage is TRBJ2-7; possibly TRBD1 for D (6 bases). Per the germline V gene, CDR1 is SGHDT and CDR2 is YYEEEE. Trimming took off 3 bases at V and 7 bases at J, with 11 bases between the two ends. This CDR3 spans 12 amino acids. The CDR3 DNA reads as TGTGCCAGCAGCTCCTCAGGGGAAGAGCAGTACGTC. Protein sequence: CASSSSGEEQYV.

The chain uses TRBV6-1 and TRBJ2-7; D is unresolved. The CDR3 runs 15 residues. V was trimmed by 3 bases and J by 1 base, leaving 13 bases between them. Germline assignment: CDR1 MNHNS and CDR2 SASEGT. The CDR3 DNA reads as TGTGCCAGCAGTGAGCAGGTCTACCGTTCCTACGAGCAGTACTTC. Encoded protein: CASSEQVYRSYEQYF.

V gene TRBV29-1 combines with J gene TRBJ2-6, with TRBD1 matching over 7 bases. Germline V gives CDR1 SQVTM, CDR2 ANQGSEA. The CDR3 length is 15 residues. With 6 bases clipped from V and 0 bases from J, the junction kept 5 bases outside the gene matches. The CDR3: CSVRQGSSGANVLTF. The CDR3 coding sequence is TGCAGCGTGCGACAGGGTAGCTCTGGGGCCAACGTCCTGACTTTC.

The rearrangement uses TRBV7-9 and TRBJ1-1; no clear D gene. Germline V gene lookup returns CDR1 SEHNR and CDR2 FQNEAQ (reference sequence). The CDR3 consists of 15 residues. V was trimmed by 1 base and J by 2 bases, leaving 11 bases between them. In nucleotides, the CDR3 is TGTGCCAGCAGCTTAGATTTTCGGGGAAACACTGAAGCTTTCTTT. Protein: CASSLDFRGNTEAFF. The full variable domain, rest sourced from reference TRBV7-9 and TRBJ1-1, is DTGVSQNPRHKITKRGQNVTFRCDPISEHNRLYWYRQTLGQGPEFLTYFQNEAQLEKSRLLSDRFSAERPKGSFSTLEIQRTEQGDSAMYLCASSLDFRGNTEAFFGQGTRLTVV.

V usage is TRBV7-2 and J usage is TRBJ1-4; D perhaps matches TRBD1 (6 bases). The CDR3 runs 15 residues. Deletions cut 2 bases from V and 4 bases from J, with 11 bases between. In germline, CDR1 is SGHTA, CDR2 FQGNSA. DNA of the CDR3: TGTGCCAGCAGCTTAAGAACAGGGAGTAATGAAAAACTGTTTTTT. Protein product: CASSLRTGSNEKLFF.

For the CDR3, the DNA is TGTGCCAGTACCGCCAGGGGTAGCACAGATACGCAGTATTTT. Translating gives CASTARGSTDTQYF. The chain uses TRBV19 and TRBJ2-3, with a possible D match to TRBD1 (6 bases). Trimming cost V 7 bases and J 0 bases, with 11 bases left between them. From germline, CDR1 is LNHDA and CDR2 SQIVND (reference sequence). The CDR3 is 14 residues long.

This clone has more than one count but fewer than ten. The chain uses TRBV7-6 and TRBJ1-1, with D possibly matching TRBD1 (6 bases). Germline V gives CDR1 SGHVS, CDR2 FNYEAQ. The V end lost 3 bases, the J end lost 4 bases, and 9 bases lay between the germline ends. The length of the CDR3 is 13 residues. The CDR3 loop reads CASSLGGATEAFF. The CDR3 nucleotides are TGTGCCAGCAGCTTGGGGGGGGCCACTGAAGCTTTCTTT. The complete variable domain, with remaining parts taken from reference TRBV7-6 and TRBJ1-1, reads GAGVSQSPRYKVTKRGQDVALRCDPISGHVSLYWYRQALGQGPEFLTYFNYEAQQDKSGLPNDRFSAERPEGSISTLTIQRTEQRDSAMYRCASSLGGATEAFFGQGTRLTVV.

CDR3 bases: TGTGCCAGCAGCTTTAGAGGGCAAGGGAGCGAAAAACTGTTTTTT. It encodes CASSFRGQGSEKLFF. This rearrangement joins TRBV7-9 to TRBJ1-4; D gene unclear. This CDR3 has 15 residues. Germline V gene lookup returns CDR1 SEHNR and CDR2 FQNEAQ (reference sequence). The V and J ends lost 3 bases and 8 bases respectively, with 16 bases between them. Supplemented by reference TRBV7-9 and TRBJ1-4, the full variable domain reads DTGVSQNPRHKITKRGQNVTFRCDPISEHNRLYWYRQTLGQGPEFLTYFQNEAQLEKSRLLSDRFSAERPKGSFSTLEIQRTEQGDSAMYLCASSFRGQGSEKLFFGSGTQLSVL.

J is TRBJ1-1 and V is TRBV12-3 or TRBV12-4; 7 bases map to TRBD1. The CDR3 has 13 residues. After removal of 8 bases from V and 6 bases from J, the junction contained 9 bases not matched to a gene. The CDR3 nucleotides read TGTGCCAGCGCCAGACAGGGTTACCCTGAAGCTTTCTTT. As protein: CASARQGYPEAFF.

J is TRBJ1-3 and V is TRBV6-5; D remains ambiguous. This CDR3 region has 15 residues. Germline-derived CDR1 and CDR2 are MNHEY and SVGAGI. With 5 bases removed from V and 2 bases from J, the gap between germline ends came to 13 bases. CDR3 DNA sequence: TGTGCCAGCAGTCGGGAGCGAGTTACTGGAAACACCATATATTTT. It specifies CASSRERVTGNTIYF.

This chain joins TRBV3-1 (or the pseudogene TRBV3-2) and TRBJ2-7, with 7 bases matching TRBD2. Germline V gene lookup returns CDR1 LGHDT and CDR2 YNNKEL (reference sequence). The CDR3 has 15 residues. J gave up 3 bases and V 1 base, and 6 bases lay outside the gene matches. CDR3: CASSQGPAGNYEQYV. DNA for the CDR3: TGTGCCAGCAGCCAAGGTCCAGCGGGGAACTACGAGCAGTACGTC.